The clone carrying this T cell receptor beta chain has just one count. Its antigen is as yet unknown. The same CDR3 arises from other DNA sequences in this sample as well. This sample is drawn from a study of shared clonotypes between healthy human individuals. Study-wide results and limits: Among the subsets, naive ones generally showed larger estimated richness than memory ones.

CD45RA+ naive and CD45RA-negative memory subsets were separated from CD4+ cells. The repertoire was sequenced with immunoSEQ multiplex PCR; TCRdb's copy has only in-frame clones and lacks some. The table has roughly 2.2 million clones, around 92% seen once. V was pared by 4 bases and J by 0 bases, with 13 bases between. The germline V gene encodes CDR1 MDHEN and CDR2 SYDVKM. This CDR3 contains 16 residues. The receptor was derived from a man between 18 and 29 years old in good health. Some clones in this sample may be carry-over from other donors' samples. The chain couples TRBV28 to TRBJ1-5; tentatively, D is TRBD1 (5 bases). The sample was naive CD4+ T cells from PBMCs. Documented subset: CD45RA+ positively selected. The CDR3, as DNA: TGTGCCAGCAGTTCCGGGGGACGGTATAGCAATCAGCCCCAGCATTTT. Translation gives CASSSGGRYSNQPQHF.